These T cell receptor beta chains were read from a single sample in a study of radiation and T cells in renal cell carcinoma. Measured with immunoSEQ multiplex PCR; TCRdb has only the in-frame clones, and not every one. Of some 80,000 clones in the sample, around four fifths were seen once. The material sequenced was blood, taken from a patient whose treatment included radiotherapy and nephrectomy. Every receptor here comes from a woman aged 55-75 years with renal cell carcinoma. Each CDR3 is given with its conserved first and last residue. Each record gives: clone size, J gene, D gene, V gene, CDR3 DNA, CDR3 protein. The D gene is left open where the match is weak. Rows may omit the clone size; those that give it use once, few, many or a size class.

few | TRBJ2-5 | . | TRBV27 | TGTGCCAGCACTTTCGGTGAGACCCAGTACTTC | CASTFGETQYF
. | TRBJ2-5 | . | TRBV16 | TGTGCCAGCAGCCAATATCTAGAGCCCCAAGAGACCCAGTACTTC | CASSQYLEPQETQYF
once | TRBJ2-1 | TRBD2 | TRBV28 | TGTGCCAGCGGACTAGCTTCTAATGAGCAGTTCTTC | CASGLASNEQFF
. | TRBJ2-7 | . | TRBV15 | TGTGCCACCAGCAGAGTCGCCAGGGCTATCGACGAGCAGTACTTC | CATSRVARAIDEQYF
once | TRBJ1-4 | . | TRBV9 | TGTGCCAGCAGCCCCGCGGGGGGGCCTAATGAAAAACTGTTTTTT | CASSPAGGPNEKLFF
. | TRBJ1-4 | . | TRBV4-3 | TGCGCCAGCAGCCTCGTAGGGGCTAATGAAAAACTGTTTTTT | CASSLVGANEKLFF
. | TRBJ2-5 | TRBD2 | TRBV6-1 | TGTGCCAGCAGTGAAGCGGGAGGGGCCCAAGAGACCCAGTACTTC | CASSEAGGAQETQYF
. | TRBJ2-7 | TRBD2 | TRBV7-2 | TGTGCCAGCAGCCCAACGACGGGAGGCCCCGAGCAGTACTTC | CASSPTTGGPEQYF
. | TRBJ2-2 | . | TRBV6-1 | TGTGCCAGCAGTGAAAAGCGTTTGAACACCGGGGAGCTGTTTTTT | CASSEKRLNTGELFF
once | TRBJ2-1 | . | TRBV6-6 | TGTGCCAGCACCGGACAGCTTTACAATGAGCAGTTCTTC | CASTGQLYNEQFF
few | TRBJ1-3 | TRBD1 | TRBV9 | TGTGCCAGCAGACCTCCGGGACAGACTGGAAACACCATATATTTT | CASRPPGQTGNTIYF
. | TRBJ2-5 | . | TRBV5-1 | TGCGCCAGCAGCTTGGGGATTCAAGAGACCCAGTACTTC | CASSLGIQETQYF
. | TRBJ1-6 | TRBD1 | TRBV14 | TGTGCCAGCAGCCAAGATGCGGGACAGATTAATTCACCCCTCCACTTT | CASSQDAGQINSPLHF
. | TRBJ2-1 | TRBD2 | TRBV7-3 | TGTGCCAGCAGCTTAAGACTAGCGGGAGGAAATGAGCAGTTCTTC | CASSLRLAGGNEQFF
. | TRBJ1-1 | . | TRBV7-2 | TGTGCCAGCAGCTTCACAGGGAGGGACACTGAAGCTTTCTTT | CASSFTGRDTEAFF
. | TRBJ2-2 | . | TRBV7-9 | TGTGCCAGCAGGGTACAAAACGGGGAGCTGTTTTTT | CASRVQNGELFF
. | TRBJ2-3 | . | TRBV7-3 | TGTGCCAGCAGCCAAAGGGCAGATACGCAGTATTTT | CASSQRADTQYF
. | TRBJ2-5 | TRBD1 | TRBV6-6 | TGTGCCAGCAGTTATCCGGGACAGGGGGGTTCAGAGACCCAGTACTTC | CASSYPGQGGSETQYF
. | TRBJ1-1 | TRBD1 | TRBV5-1 | TGCGCCAGCAGCCCGGGACAGCCGAACACTGAAGCTTTCTTT | CASSPGQPNTEAFF
few | TRBJ2-5 | . | TRBV28 | TGTGCCAGCAGCCCCGGGGGCGGGGAGACCCAGTACTTC | CASSPGGGETQYF
. | TRBJ2-5 | . | TRBV5-1 | TGCGCCAGCAGCCTGGCGAAAGGAGAAGAGACCCAGTACTTC | CASSLAKGEETQYF
. | TRBJ2-1 | . | TRBV28 | TGTGCCAGCAGTTTCGGAGGGCCCTCCCATGAGCAGTTCTTC | CASSFGGPSHEQFF
. | TRBJ1-3 | . | TRBV10-1 | TGCGCCAGCAGTGCGGACACGAGCCCCGGAAACACCATATATTTT | CASSADTSPGNTIYF
. | TRBJ2-1 | . | TRBV6-5 | TGTGCCAGCAGTTATGATTCGGGAGTAGGGAGTGAGCAGTTCTTC | CASSYDSGVGSEQFF
. | TRBJ2-5 | TRBD1 | TRBV30 | TGTGCCTCTGACAGGGTTTCGAGGCTGGAGACCCAGTACTTC | CASDRVSRLETQYF
few | TRBJ2-7 | . | TRBV29-1 | TGCAGCGTTGACCCGAGCAGGGGTGGAGAGCAGTACTTC | CSVDPSRGGEQYF
. | TRBJ1-2 | . | TRBV19 | TGTGCCAGTAGTACCGGGGCCCAGCTAAAGGCGGGCTACACCTTC | CASSTGAQLKAGYTF
. | TRBJ2-2 | TRBD1 | TRBV19 | TGTGCCAGTAGTACGGGACAGGGGGCGACCGGGGAGCTGTTTTTT | CASSTGQGATGELFF
. | TRBJ2-3 | . | TRBV7-2 | TGTGCCAGCAGCTTAGAGTGGGGGGCGATAGATACGCAGTATTTT | CASSLEWGAIDTQYF
. | TRBJ2-7 | TRBD1 | TRBV11-1 | TGTGCCAGCAGCCCAGGGGACAGGGTAACGAAGCAGTACTTC | CASSPGDRVTKQYF
. | TRBJ2-2 | . | TRBV7-2 | TGTGCCAGCAGCTTATCCCGACGCGGGGAGCTGTTTTTT | CASSLSRRGELFF